Each of the 29 T cell receptor beta chains below was sequenced from the same sample in a study of cytotoxic CD8 clonotypes in ibrutinib-treated CLL. Sequencing used immunoSEQ multiplex PCR; TCRdb keeps in-frame clones, though not all of them. The sample carries about 45,000 clones, around 70% recorded once. Sequencing used PBMCs, obtained after 12 months of ibrutinib treatment. Receptors originate from a human donor with chronic lymphocytic leukemia.

In this sample, this clone turned up once. The rearrangement uses TRBV6-1 and TRBJ1-5, with 8 bases identical to TRBD1. Per the germline V gene, CDR1 is MNHNS and CDR2 is SASEGT. The V gene end was trimmed by 11 bases and the J gene end by 6 bases; junction bases not matched to a gene: 9. CDR3 length: 13 amino acids. The CDR3 DNA sequence: TGTGCCTCGGGGGCAGGGGGCTTTCAGCCCCAGCATTTT. Encoded protein: CASGAGGFQPQHF.

The chain employs TRBV18 and TRBJ2-7, with a weak D call TRBD1 (5 bases). Germline V gene data show CDR1 as KGHSH and CDR2 as LQKENI. This CDR3 contains 15 residues. V lost 6 bases and J lost 0, with 15 bases in between. CDR3 coding DNA: TGTGCCAGCTCCCAAGGGGTTCCCTCCTCCTACGAGCAGTACTTC. It yields the protein CASSQGVPSSYEQYF. Together with reference TRBV18 and TRBJ2-7, the CDR3 gives the full variable domain: NAGVMQNPRHLVRRRGQEARLRCSPMKGHSHVYWYRQLPEEGLKFMVYLQKENIIDESGMPKERFSAEFPKEGPSILRIQQVVRGDSAAYFCASSQGVPSSYEQYFGPGTRLTVT.

This clone was counted a few times. This sequence joins TRBV13 and TRBJ1-4; D not certain. In germline, CDR1 is PRHDT, CDR2 FYEKMQ (reference sequence). Trimming left V 7 bases short and J 0 bases short, with 9 bases between. This CDR3 has 14 residues. CDR3 in DNA: TGTGCCAGCACCCCGAGGGCAACTAATGAAAAACTGTTTTTT. Amino acid sequence: CASTPRATNEKLFF.

This chain links TRBV5-8 with TRBJ1-1, with unresolved D. The CDR3 covers 15 residues. Per the germline V gene, CDR1 is SGHTS and CDR2 is YDEGEE. V was clipped by 0 bases and J by 1 base, with 10 bases between them. CDR3 in DNA: TGTGCCAGCAGCTTGGTAACGGCTGGGAACACTGAAGCTTTCTTT. It translates to CASSLVTAGNTEAFF.

This clone was counted between two and nine times. The V call is TRBV11-2, the J call TRBJ2-3; 11 bases fit TRBD1. This CDR3 is 15 amino acids long. Germline CDR1 and CDR2: SGHAT and FQNNGV. Losses at the gene ends were 5 bases for V and 2 bases for J; bases not matched to a gene: 3. The DNA for the CDR3 is TGTGCCAGCAGCCATGGACAGGGGGCCACAGATACGCAGTATTTT. Protein: CASSHGQGATDTQYF.

The chain recombines TRBV5-1 with TRBJ2-2, with 12 bases lining up with TRBD2. V lost 2 bases, J lost 5 bases, and 4 bases stayed unmatched. This CDR3 has 16 residues. Germline V CDR1 and CDR2: SGHRS, YFSETQ. The CDR3, as DNA: TGCGCCAGCAGCTTACGGACTAGCGGGGCGACCGGGGAGCTGTTTTTT. It translates to CASSLRTSGATGELFF.

This clone has only a few counts. The rearrangement joins TRBV6-6 to TRBJ2-5, with TRBD1 as a possible D gene (6 bases). Germline V gene data show CDR1 as MNHNY and CDR2 as SVGAGI (reference sequence). The CDR3 loop spans 12 amino acids. The V gene lost 7 bases and the J gene lost 6 bases, with 12 bases spanning the gap. The CDR3 spells CASTWDTQTQYF. The CDR3 bases are TGTGCCAGCACCTGGGACACGCAGACCCAGTACTTC.

The gene calls are TRBV20-1 and TRBJ1-1; D gene unclear. Germline CDR1 is DFQATT and CDR2 is SNEGSKA (reference sequence). The V end lost 6 bases, the J end lost 6 bases, and 11 bases lay between the germline ends. This CDR3 region has 11 residues. CDR3 region: CSATHPAEAFF. CDR3 coding DNA: TGCAGTGCCACCCACCCAGCTGAAGCTTTCTTT.

The chain joins TRBV6-5 to TRBJ1-3; 7 bases map to TRBD1. The CDR3 is 14 residues long. Per the germline V gene, CDR1 is MNHEY and CDR2 is SVGAGI. The V gene end was trimmed by 6 bases and the J gene end by 4 bases; junction bases not matched to a gene: 6. In DNA form, the CDR3 reads TGTGCCAGCAGCATGACAGGGCAGGGAAACACCATATATTTT. Translating it yields CASSMTGQGNTIYF.

This chain links TRBV4-1 with TRBJ2-7; perhaps TRBD2 as D (6 bases). CDR3 size: 15 residues. Germline values: CDR1 MGHRA, CDR2 YSYEKL. V shed 0 bases and J shed 4 bases, with 13 bases lying between them. The CDR3 protein is CASSQDGGRLYEQYF. The CDR3 nucleotides read TGCGCCAGCAGCCAAGATGGAGGGAGATTGTACGAGCAGTACTTC.

The rearrangement uses TRBV5-1 and TRBJ2-2; D gene unclear. This CDR3 comprises 15 residues. Trimming took off 3 bases at V and 2 bases at J, with 11 bases between the two ends. Germline CDR1 reads SGHRS; CDR2 reads YFSETQ. In DNA, the CDR3 is TGCGCCAGCAGCTGGCAGCAAATAAACACCGGGGAGCTGTTTTTT. As protein: CASSWQQINTGELFF.

CDR3 amino acids: CASSLAGGQGYGYTF. In DNA form, the CDR3 reads TGTGCCAGCAGCTTAGCTGGAGGACAGGGCTATGGCTACACCTTC. The chain recombines TRBV7-2 with TRBJ1-2; 8 bases are a match to TRBD1. V lost 0 bases and J lost 4; bases outside the gene matches: 4. The germline gives CDR1 SGHTA, CDR2 FQGNSA. The CDR3 has 15 amino acids.

The chain employs TRBV5-8 and TRBJ2-7, with D maybe TRBD1 (6 bases). CDR1 and CDR2 from the germline V gene are SGHTS and YDEGEE. The CDR3 has 14 amino acids. Trimming stripped 1 base from V and 2 bases from J, with 10 bases between. As DNA, the CDR3 is TGTGCCAGCAGCTTGTTCGGACAGACCTACGAGCAGTACTTC. The encoded protein is CASSLFGQTYEQYF.

The chain is built from TRBV29-1 and TRBJ1-1; D not resolved. Trimming removed 7 bases from V and 3 bases from J, with 15 bases in between. Germline lookup yields CDR1 SQVTM and CDR2 ANQGSEA. The CDR3 is made up of 13 amino acids. Here the CDR3 reads CSAYSLQYTEAFF. The CDR3 nucleotides are TGCAGCGCCTACTCTTTACAGTACACTGAAGCTTTCTTT.

The chain is built from TRBV7-9 and TRBJ2-7; 11 nucleotides line up with TRBD1. The V segment lost 1 base and the J segment 3 bases; nucleotides outside the gene matches: 8. There are 17 residues in the CDR3. Germline lookup yields CDR1 SEHNR and CDR2 FQNEAQ (reference sequence). The CDR3, as DNA: TGTGCCAGCAGCTTAGGCTCTCACGGGACAGGGGGCTACGAGCAGTACTTC. Protein sequence: CASSLGSHGTGGYEQYF.

The sample holds a few counts of this clone. The rearrangement uses TRBV30 and TRBJ1-2; maybe TRBD1 (5 bases). The V gene's germline CDR1 is GTSNPN and CDR2 SVGIG (reference sequence). CDR3 length: 14 residues. Trimming shortened V by 2 bases and J by 2 bases, and 12 bases separated the two germline ends. The CDR3 loop is CAWSSPGLNYGYTF. The CDR3 coding sequence is TGTGCCTGGAGTTCTCCAGGGTTGAACTATGGCTACACCTTC. Drawing the rest from reference TRBV30 and TRBJ1-2, the complete variable domain is SQTIHQWPATLVQPVGSPLSLECTVEGTSNPNLYWYRQAAGRGLQLLFYSVGIGQISSEVPQNLSASRPQDRQFILSSKKLLLSDSGFYLCAWSSPGLNYGYTFGSGTRLTVV.

This rearrangement joins TRBV10-3 to TRBJ1-3; D is ambiguous. Between the trimmed V and J ends, which lost 4 bases and 4 bases, there was a span of 14 bases. Germline values: CDR1 ENHRY, CDR2 SYGVKD. The CDR3 spans 15 residues. The CDR3 sequence is CAISVYGTSGNTIYF. The CDR3 DNA reads TGTGCCATCAGTGTATACGGCACCTCCGGAAACACCATATATTTT.

The sample holds a few counts of this clone. V and J are TRBV4-2 and TRBJ2-5; 7 nucleotides line up with TRBD1. The CDR3 runs 15 residues. V dropped 0 bases and J dropped 0; count of bases not matched to a gene: 1. The germline V gene encodes CDR1 LGHNA and CDR2 YNFKEQ. The CDR3 DNA sequence: TGTGCCAGCAGCCAAGAACAGGGGAACCAAGAGACCCAGTACTTC. Encoded protein: CASSQEQGNQETQYF.

The chain couples TRBV10-2 to TRBJ1-1; TRBD1 might be the D (5 bases). The CDR3 sequence is 14 residues long. Germline CDR1 is WSHSY and CDR2 is SAAADI. The ends were cut back, 3 bases at V and 4 bases at J, with 12 bases in the middle. In nucleotides, the CDR3 is TGCGCCAGCAGTGAATTACCAGGGAGCACTGAAGCTTTCTTT. Encoded protein: CASSELPGSTEAFF.

Note on this clone: An end of the junction does not agree with germline; a read error may underlie this. As DNA, the CDR3 is TGTGCTAGCAGCCCTTCCGGGGGGGGAGGGCAAGAGACCCAGTACTTC. Its translation: CASSPSGGGGQETQYF. This sequence joins TRBV7-7 and TRBJ2-5; TRBD2 aligns across 8 bases. Per the germline V gene, CDR1 is SSHAT and CDR2 is FNYEAQ (reference sequence). This CDR3 is built from 16 residues.

CDR3 DNA: TGTGCCAGCAGGGGGACAGTCTCTGGAAACACCATATATTTT. Its protein product is CASRGTVSGNTIYF. The chain carries TRBV28 and TRBJ1-3; 7 positions agree with TRBD1. Trimming at V came to 6 bases and at J to 0 bases, leaving 2 bases not matched to a gene. CDR3 length: 14 amino acids. Germline values: CDR1 MDHEN, CDR2 SYDVKM.

J is TRBJ2-7 and V is TRBV7-6; 7 nucleotides agree with TRBD1. Germline V lookup: CDR1 SGHVS, CDR2 FNYEAQ. CDR3 size: 16 residues. Trimming at V came to 1 base and at J to 4 bases, leaving 10 bases not matched to a gene. The CDR3 here is CASSLGTGLSGYEQYF. As DNA, the CDR3 is TGTGCCAGCAGCTTAGGGACAGGTTTATCGGGTTACGAGCAGTACTTC.

The CDR3 DNA reads as TGTGCCAGCAGTTACTCGAGGGCAGCACCGGAACTGTTTTTT. Encoded protein: CASSYSRAAPELFF. The chain employs TRBV6-5 and TRBJ1-4; unclear D gene. The CDR3 extends over 14 amino acids. V was pared by 0 bases and J by 12 bases, with 14 bases between. From germline, CDR1 is MNHEY and CDR2 SVGAGI.

The V gene is TRBV6-5, the J gene TRBJ1-1; the D gene is possibly TRBD1 (5 bases). V was cut by 6 bases and J by 5 bases, with 13 bases left in between. CDR1 is MNHEY, CDR2 SVGAGI, per germline. The CDR3 loop spans 13 amino acids. The CDR3 nucleotides read TGTGCCAGCAGGTCGCGGGGGAAAACTGAAGCTTTCTTT. Its translation is CASRSRGKTEAFF.

This clone was recorded a few times. The rearrangement joins TRBV7-2 to TRBJ2-3, with 7 bases lining up with TRBD2. In germline, CDR1 is SGHTA, CDR2 FQGNSA. This CDR3 has 16 amino acids. Losses at the gene ends were 3 bases for V and 5 bases for J; bases not matched to a gene: 11. The CDR3 bases are TGTGCCAGCAGCTTTCGATATGCCCGGGGGGTAGATACGCAGTATTTT. Translated: CASSFRYARGVDTQYF.

The chain is built from TRBV7-3 and TRBJ2-6; D might be TRBD1 or TRBD2, each matching 6 bases. This CDR3 is 15 amino acids long. Trimming took 2 bases from V and 2 from J, leaving 7 bases between them. Germline CDR1 reads SGHTA; CDR2 reads FQGTGA. The CDR3 region is CASSLRGPGANVLTF. The DNA of the CDR3 is TGTGCCAGCAGCTTACGGGGGCCTGGGGCCAACGTCCTGACTTTC.

Of note for this clone: At one of its ends the junction is not consistent with the germline gene, which may arise from a read error. This chain links TRBV4-1 with TRBJ2-3; D not certain. Germline values: CDR1 MGHRA, CDR2 YSYEKL. This CDR3 region has 15 residues. Here the CDR3 reads CASTQGESGTDTQYF. CDR3 coding DNA: TGCGCCAGCACCCAAGGCGAAAGCGGCACAGATACGCAGTATTTT.

The J gene is TRBJ1-1, the V gene TRBV27, with D possibly being TRBD1 (6 bases). Trimming removed 9 bases from V and 4 bases from J, with 18 bases in between. The CDR3 has 14 residues. Germline CDR1 and CDR2: MNHEY and SMNVEV (reference sequence). In nucleotides, the CDR3 is TGTGCCAGTAGGGGGGAAGGATGGGTCACTGAAGCTTTCTTT. Translation: CASRGEGWVTEAFF.

This chain joins TRBV6-6 and TRBJ2-7; unclear D gene. The CDR3 runs 15 residues. CDR1 is MNHNY and CDR2 is SVGAGI in the germline V gene (reference sequence). Trimming stripped 6 bases from V and 2 bases from J, with 17 bases between. The CDR3 region has the DNA TGTGCCAGCAGCCTAGGCCAGAGTTATACCTACGAGCAGTACTTC. Translated, it gives CASSLGQSYTYEQYF.